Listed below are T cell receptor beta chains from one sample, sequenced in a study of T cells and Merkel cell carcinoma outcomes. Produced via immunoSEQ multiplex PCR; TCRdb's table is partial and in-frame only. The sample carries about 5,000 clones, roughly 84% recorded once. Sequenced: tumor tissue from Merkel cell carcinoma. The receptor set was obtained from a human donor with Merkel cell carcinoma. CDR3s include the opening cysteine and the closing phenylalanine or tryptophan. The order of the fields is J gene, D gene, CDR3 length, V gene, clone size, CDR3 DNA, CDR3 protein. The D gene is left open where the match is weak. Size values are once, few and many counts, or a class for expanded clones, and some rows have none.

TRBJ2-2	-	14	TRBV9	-	TGTGCCAGCAGCGCCAGGCTGAACACCGGGGAACTGTTTTTT	CASSARLNTGELFF
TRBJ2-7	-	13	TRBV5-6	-	TGTGCCAGCAGCTTTGGGGGTTTGGACGAGCAGTACTTC	CASSFGGLDEQYF
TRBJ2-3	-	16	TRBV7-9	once	TGTGCCAGCAGCCCTAGGGACCGTCAAAGCACAGATACGCAGTATTTT	CASSPRDRQSTDTQYF
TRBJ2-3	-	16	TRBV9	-	TGTGCCAGCAGCGTAGATAGCCGGGGTTGGGCAGATACGCAGTATTTT	CASSVDSRGWADTQYF
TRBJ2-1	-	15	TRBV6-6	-	TGTGCCAGCAGAGAGGACGGGAGCTCCTACAATGAGCAGTTCTTC	CASREDGSSYNEQFF
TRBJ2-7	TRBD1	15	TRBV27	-	TGTGCCAGTGGGTTTGTAGGACAGGCTTTTGACGAGCAATACTTC	CASGFVGQAFDEQYF
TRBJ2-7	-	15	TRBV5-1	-	TGCGCCAGCAGCTGGGACACCACAGCCCTCTACGAGCAGTACTTC	CASSWDTTALYEQYF
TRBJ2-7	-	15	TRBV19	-	TGTGCCAGTAGTCCCCATACGGACCCGACCTACGAGCAGTACTTC	CASSPHTDPTYEQYF
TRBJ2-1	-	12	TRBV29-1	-	TGCAGCGCTTTGAATCCGGGTAATGAGCAGTTCTTC	CSALNPGNEQFF
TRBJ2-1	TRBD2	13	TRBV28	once	TGTGCCAGCACCCCCGGGAGGCACAATGAGCAGTTCTTC	CASTPGRHNEQFF
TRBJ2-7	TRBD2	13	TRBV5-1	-	TGCGCCGGATCTAGCGGACCCCCCGTCGAGCAGTACTTC	CAGSSGPPVEQYF
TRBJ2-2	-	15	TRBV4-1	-	TGCGCCAGCAGCCAAGAGAACGGATACACCGGGGAGCTGTTTTTT	CASSQENGYTGELFF
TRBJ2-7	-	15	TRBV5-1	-	TGCGCCAGCAGCTTGGAACCTTCGAGCTCCTACGAGCAGTACTTC	CASSLEPSSSYEQYF
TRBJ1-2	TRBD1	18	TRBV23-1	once	TGTGCCAGCAGTCATCCCTGGGCACAGGGGATCACTAACTATGGCTACACCTTC	CASSHPWAQGITNYGYTF
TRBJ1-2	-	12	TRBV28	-	TGTGCCAGCCTGGGGAGGGGACTGGACTACACCTTC	CASLGRGLDYTF
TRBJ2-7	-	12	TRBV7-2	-	TGTGCCAGCAGCTTAGAGGCCTACGAGCAGTACTTC	CASSLEAYEQYF
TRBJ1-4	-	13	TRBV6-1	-	TGTGCCAGCAGTGAAGGACGGATAGAAAAACTGTTTTTT	CASSEGRIEKLFF
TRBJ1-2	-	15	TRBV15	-	TGTGCCACCAGCGAAGTGGACACACCTAAACGGGGCTACACCTTC	CATSEVDTPKRGYTF
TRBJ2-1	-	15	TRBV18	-	TGTGCCAGCTCACCTTTCGACACGGTATACAATGAGCAGTTCTTC	CASSPFDTVYNEQFF
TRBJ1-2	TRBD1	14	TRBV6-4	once	TGTGCCAGCAGTGCCGACTCAGGGGGTGGCGGCTACACCTTC	CASSADSGGGGYTF
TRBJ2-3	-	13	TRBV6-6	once	TGTGCCAGCAGTTATCGGGGGTCAGATACGCAGTATTTT	CASSYRGSDTQYF
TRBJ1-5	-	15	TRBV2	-	TGTGCCAGCAGTTTCCGGGACATTAGCAATCAGCCCCAGCATTTT	CASSFRDISNQPQHF
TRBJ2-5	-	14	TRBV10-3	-	TGTGCCATCAGGGGGGGACAAAACCAAGAGACCCAGTACTTC	CAIRGGQNQETQYF
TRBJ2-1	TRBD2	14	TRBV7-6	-	TGTGCCAGCAGCTTGGCGGGAGTCCAAAATGAGCAGTTCTTC	CASSLAGVQNEQFF
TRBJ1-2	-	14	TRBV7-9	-	TGTGCCAGCAGCCCACGGGGCGCAAGTGTAGGCTACACCTTC	CASSPRGASVGYTF
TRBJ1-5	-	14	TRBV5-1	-	TGCGCCAGCAGCCCGGACAGCCCTAATCAGCCCCAGCATTTT	CASSPDSPNQPQHF
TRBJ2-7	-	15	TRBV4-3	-	TGCGCCAGCAGCCAAGATCGAACTGGTTACTACGAGCAGTACTTC	CASSQDRTGYYEQYF
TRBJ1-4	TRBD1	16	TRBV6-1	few	TGTGCCAGCAGTGAAGTACGGGACAGGCGGAGTGAAAAACTGTTTTTT	CASSEVRDRRSEKLFF
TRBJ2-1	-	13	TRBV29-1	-	TGCAGCGTTGCTCTGGGCCCGGACAATGAGCAGTTCTTC	CSVALGPDNEQFF
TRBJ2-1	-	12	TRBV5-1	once	TGCGCCAGCAGCTTGGGACTCAGCCAACAGTTCTTC	CASSLGLSQQFF
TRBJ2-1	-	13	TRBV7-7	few	TGTGCTAGCAGCCATACTTACCCCAGTGAGCAGTTCTTC	CASSHTYPSEQFF
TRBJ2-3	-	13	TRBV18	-	TGTGCCAGCTTGCGGACCAGCGCAGATACGCAGTATTTT	CASLRTSADTQYF
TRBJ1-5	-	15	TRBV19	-	TGTGCCAGTAGTATGCAGGGACCCTTAAATCAGCCCCAGCATTTT	CASSMQGPLNQPQHF
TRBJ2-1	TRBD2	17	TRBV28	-	TGTGCCAGCAGTCTCACGACTAGCGGGAATACCTACAATGAGCAGTTCTTC	CASSLTTSGNTYNEQFF
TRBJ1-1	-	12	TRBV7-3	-	TGTGCCAGCAGTGAAGGGGACACTGAAGCTTTCTTT	CASSEGDTEAFF
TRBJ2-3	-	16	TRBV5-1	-	TGCGCCAGCAGGTTGAACGCAGGTCTTAGCACAGATACGCAGTATTTT	CASRLNAGLSTDTQYF
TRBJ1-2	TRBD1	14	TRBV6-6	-	TGTGCCAGCAGTCAAAGGACAGGGGGACATGGCTACACCTTC	CASSQRTGGHGYTF
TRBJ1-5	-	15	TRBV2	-	TGTGCCAGCAGTGAGGGCATGGGTCGCAATCAGCCCCAGCATTTT	CASSEGMGRNQPQHF
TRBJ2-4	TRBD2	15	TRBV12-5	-	TGTGCTAGTGGTCCCGGACTAGCGGGGGGTAACATTCAGTACTTC	CASGPGLAGGNIQYF
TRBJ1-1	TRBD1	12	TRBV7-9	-	TGTGCCAGCAGCATTGGGACAGCTGAAGCTTTCTTT	CASSIGTAEAFF
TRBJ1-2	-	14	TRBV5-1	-	TGCGCCAGCAGCTTGGAGGCGGGACCGGGGGGCTACACCTTC	CASSLEAGPGGYTF
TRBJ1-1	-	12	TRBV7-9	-	TGTGCCAGCAGCTTAGTTCTCAGGGAAGCTTTCTTT	CASSLVLREAFF
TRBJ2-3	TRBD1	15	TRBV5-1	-	TGCGCCAGCAGCTCGACAGGGGGCCTAACAGATACGCAGTATTTT	CASSSTGGLTDTQYF
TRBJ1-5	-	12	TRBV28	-	TGTGCCAGCACCGCCCCGAGAGGGCCCCAGCATTTT	CASTAPRGPQHF
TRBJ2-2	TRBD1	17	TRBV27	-	TGTGCCAGCAGTACCCGACAGGGGGCGCAAGTAACCGGGGAGCTGTTTTTT	CASSTRQGAQVTGELFF
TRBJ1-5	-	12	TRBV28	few	TGTGCCAGCAGTCTACAGGCCCAGCCCCAGCATTTT	CASSLQAQPQHF
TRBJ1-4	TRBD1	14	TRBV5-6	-	TGTGCCAGCAGCTTGAGACAGGGAACTCAAAAACTGTTTTTT	CASSLRQGTQKLFF
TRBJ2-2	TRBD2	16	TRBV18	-	TGTGCCAGCTCACCGTATAGCGGGAGAGGGACCGGGGAGCTGTTTTTT	CASSPYSGRGTGELFF
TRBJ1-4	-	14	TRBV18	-	TGTGCCAGCTCACGAGGGACAACTAATGAAAAACTGTTTTTT	CASSRGTTNEKLFF
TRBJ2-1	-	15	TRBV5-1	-	TGCGCCAGCAGCTTAGAATTGGGGATCTACAATGAGCAGTTCTTC	CASSLELGIYNEQFF
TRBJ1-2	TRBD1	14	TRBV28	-	TGTGCCAGCAGTTTCGACAGGGGGATATATGGCTACACCTTC	CASSFDRGIYGYTF
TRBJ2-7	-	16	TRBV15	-	TGTGCCACCAGCAGAGGCATTAGGGGTCCTAGCTACGAGCAGTACTTC	CATSRGIRGPSYEQYF
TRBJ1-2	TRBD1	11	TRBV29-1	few	TGCAGCGCCTGGACAGGGTTTGGCTACACCTTC	CSAWTGFGYTF
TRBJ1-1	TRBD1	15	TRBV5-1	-	TGCGCCAGCAGCCCGCGGACAGGCACCGACACTGAAGCTTTCTTT	CASSPRTGTDTEAFF
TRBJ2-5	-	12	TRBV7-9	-	TGTGCCAGCAGGTCGGGAGTAGAGACCCAGTACTTC	CASRSGVETQYF
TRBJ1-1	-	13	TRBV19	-	TGTGCCAGTAGTATATGGGGGTTCACTGAAGCTTTCTTT	CASSIWGFTEAFF